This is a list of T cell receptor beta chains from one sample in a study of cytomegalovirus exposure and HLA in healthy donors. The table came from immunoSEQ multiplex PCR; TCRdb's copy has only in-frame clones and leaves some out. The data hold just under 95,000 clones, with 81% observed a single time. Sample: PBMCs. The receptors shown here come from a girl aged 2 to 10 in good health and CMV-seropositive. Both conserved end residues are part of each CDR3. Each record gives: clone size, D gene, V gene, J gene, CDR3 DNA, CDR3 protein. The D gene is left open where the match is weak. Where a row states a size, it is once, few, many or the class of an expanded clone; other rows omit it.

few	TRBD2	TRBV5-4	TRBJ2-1	TGTGCCAGCAGCTTGGCGGGAGGGCACTACAATGAGCAGTTCTTC	CASSLAGGHYNEQFF
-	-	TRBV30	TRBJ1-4	TGTGCCTGGAACCCCGTCGGGGGGCGAGTTGAAAAACTGTTTTTT	CAWNPVGGRVEKLFF
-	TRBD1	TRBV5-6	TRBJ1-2	TGTGCCAGCAGCTTGAGGGACAGCATCCTCTATGGCTACACCTTC	CASSLRDSILYGYTF
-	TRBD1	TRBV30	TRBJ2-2	TGTGCCTGGAGTGTACTGGACAGGGTGGGCACCGGGGAGCTGTTTTTT	CAWSVLDRVGTGELFF
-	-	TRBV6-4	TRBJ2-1	TGTGCCAGCAGTCTTGGGGGCGTTAGTGAGCAGTTCTTC	CASSLGGVSEQFF
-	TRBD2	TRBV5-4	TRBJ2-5	TGTGCCAGCAGCCGTAGCGGGAGTGACGAGACCCAGTACTTC	CASSRSGSDETQYF
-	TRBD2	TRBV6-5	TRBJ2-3	TGTGCCAGCAGTTACTCTCGGACTAGCGGACCTAATACGCAGTATTTT	CASSYSRTSGPNTQYF
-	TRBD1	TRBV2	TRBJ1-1	TGTGCCAGCAGGGCCGGACAGGGTTTGAACACTGAAGCTTTCTTT	CASRAGQGLNTEAFF
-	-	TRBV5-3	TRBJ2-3	TGTGCCAGAAGCTTGGGCGCGGGGAGCACAGATACGCAGTATTTT	CARSLGAGSTDTQYF
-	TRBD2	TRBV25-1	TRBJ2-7	TGTGCCAGCAGTCTAGCGGGAGGATACGAGCAGTACTTC	CASSLAGGYEQYF
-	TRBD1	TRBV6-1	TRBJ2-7	TGTGCCAGCAGTGAAGCCGGGACAGGGTCCTACGAGCAGTACTTC	CASSEAGTGSYEQYF
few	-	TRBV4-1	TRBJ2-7	TGCGCCAGCAGCCCGGGGGACAGTCCTTCCTACGAGCAGTACTTC	CASSPGDSPSYEQYF
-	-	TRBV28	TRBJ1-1	TGTGCCAGCAACTCTCAGGGGCAAGCTTTCTTT	CASNSQGQAFF
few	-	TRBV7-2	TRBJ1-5	TGTGCCAGCAGCCGGGTTGGGCAGGGGATGAATCAGCCCCAGCATTTT	CASSRVGQGMNQPQHF
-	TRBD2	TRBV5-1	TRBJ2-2	TGCGCCAGCAGCTCGGGGGGGACTAGCGGGAGTCTGACCGGGGAGCTGTTTTTT	CASSSGGTSGSLTGELFF
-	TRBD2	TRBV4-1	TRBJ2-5	TGCGCCAGCAGCCAAGATCAAGCGGGAGTCTTAGAGACCCAGTACTTC	CASSQDQAGVLETQYF
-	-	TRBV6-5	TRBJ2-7	TGTGCCAGCAAATGGACAGCGGCGTCCTACGAGCAGTACTTC	CASKWTAASYEQYF
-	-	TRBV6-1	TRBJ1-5	TGTGCCAGCAGTCCGGGAATCAATCAGCCCCAGCATTTT	CASSPGINQPQHF
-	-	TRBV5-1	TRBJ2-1	TGCGCCAGCAGCTTGACAGCCTACAATGAGCAGTTCTTC	CASSLTAYNEQFF
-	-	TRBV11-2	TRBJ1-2	TGTGCCAGCAGCTTAGACGACTATGGCTACACCTTC	CASSLDDYGYTF
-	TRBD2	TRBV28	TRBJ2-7	TGTGCCAGCAGTCCCGGACTAGCGGGCGCCTACGAGCAGTACTTC	CASSPGLAGAYEQYF
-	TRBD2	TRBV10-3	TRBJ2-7	TGTGCCATCAGCTTCCCCTCACTTAGCGGGAAGGACCCCGCCTACGAGCAGTACTTC	CAISFPSLSGKDPAYEQYF
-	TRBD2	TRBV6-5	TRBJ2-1	TGTGCCAGCAGAATGGCGGGAGAAGGCGAGCAGTTCTTC	CASRMAGEGEQFF
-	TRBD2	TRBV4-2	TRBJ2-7	TGTGCCAGCAGCCAAGGGCTAGCGGACTACGAGCAGTACTTC	CASSQGLADYEQYF
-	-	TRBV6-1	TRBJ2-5	TGTGCCAGCACGGGTCGACGCGGGATGGAGACCCAGTACTTC	CASTGRRGMETQYF
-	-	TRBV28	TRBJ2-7	TGTGCCAGCGGGGCCCCCCCGGTCCGATCTTACGAGCAGTACTTC	CASGAPPVRSYEQYF
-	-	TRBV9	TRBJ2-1	TGTGCCAGCAGCGTAGAACGGTACAATGAGCAGTTCTTC	CASSVERYNEQFF
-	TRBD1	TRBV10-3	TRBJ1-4	TGTGCCATCAGTGAGGGACAGGGTAATAATGAAAAACTGTTTTTT	CAISEGQGNNEKLFF
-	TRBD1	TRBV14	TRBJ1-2	TGTGCCAGCAGCCAAGAAACAGGGGAGGGCTACACCTTC	CASSQETGEGYTF
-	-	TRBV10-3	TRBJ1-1	TGTGCCATCAGTGAGTCTCATCGGACAGATAACACTGAAGCTTTCTTT	CAISESHRTDNTEAFF
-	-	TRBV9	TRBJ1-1	TGTGCCAGCAGCGTTGCAGGGGACACTGAAGCTTTCTTT	CASSVAGDTEAFF
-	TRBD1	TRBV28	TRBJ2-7	TGTGCCAGCAGTGGGACAGGCGCCCGCTACGAGCAGTACTTC	CASSGTGARYEQYF